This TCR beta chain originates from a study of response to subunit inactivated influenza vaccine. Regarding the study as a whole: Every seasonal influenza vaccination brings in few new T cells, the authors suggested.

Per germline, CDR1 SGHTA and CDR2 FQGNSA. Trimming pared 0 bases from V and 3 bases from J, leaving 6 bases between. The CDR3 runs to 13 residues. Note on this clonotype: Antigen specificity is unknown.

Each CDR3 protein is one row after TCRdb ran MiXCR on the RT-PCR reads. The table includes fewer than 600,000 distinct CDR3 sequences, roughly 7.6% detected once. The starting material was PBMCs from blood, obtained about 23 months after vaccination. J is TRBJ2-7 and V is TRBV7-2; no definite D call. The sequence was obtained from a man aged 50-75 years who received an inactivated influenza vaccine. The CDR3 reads CASSLAANYEQYF. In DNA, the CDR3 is TGTGCCAGCAGCTTAGCAGCCAACTACGAGCAGTACTTC.